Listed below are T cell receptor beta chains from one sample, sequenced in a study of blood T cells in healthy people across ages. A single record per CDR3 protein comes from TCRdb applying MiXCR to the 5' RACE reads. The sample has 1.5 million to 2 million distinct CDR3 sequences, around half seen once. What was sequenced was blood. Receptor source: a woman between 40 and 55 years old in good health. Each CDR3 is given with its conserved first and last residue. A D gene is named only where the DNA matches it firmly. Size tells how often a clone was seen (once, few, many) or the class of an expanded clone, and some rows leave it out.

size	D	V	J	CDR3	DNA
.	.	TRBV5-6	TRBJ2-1	CASSGSAGRGIRSYNEQFF	TGTGCCAGCAGCGGGTCCGCGGGGCGTGGTATTCGCTCCTACAATGAGCAGTTCTTC
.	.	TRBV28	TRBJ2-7	CASSLAGARSYEQYF	TGTGCCAGCAGTTTGGCGGGGGCTCGCTCCTACGAGCAGTACTTC
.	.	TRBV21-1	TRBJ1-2	CARYNPGGYGYTF	TGTGCCAGGTACAACCCCGGAGGCTATGGCTACACCTTC
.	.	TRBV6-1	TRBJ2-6	CASSELLAGANVLTF	TGTGCCAGCAGTGAATTATTGGCTGGGGCCAACGTCCTGACTTTC
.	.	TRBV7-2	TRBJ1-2	CASSYSWTENYGYTF	TGTGCCAGCAGCTACAGCTGGACTGAGAACTATGGCTACACCTTC
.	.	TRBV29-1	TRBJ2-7	CSVEAGGHNEQYF	TGCAGCGTTGAGGCAGGGGGGCACAATGAGCAGTACTTC
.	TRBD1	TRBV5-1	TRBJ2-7	CASSPEPGQDYEQYF	TGCGCCAGCAGCCCGGAACCGGGACAGGACTACGAGCAGTACTTC
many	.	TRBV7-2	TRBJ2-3	CASSPFRDTQYF	TGTGCCAGCAGCCCCTTCCGGGATACGCAGTATTTT
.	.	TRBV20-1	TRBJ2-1	CSARDWTSYNEQFF	TGCAGTGCTAGAGATTGGACTTCCTACAATGAGCAGTTCTTC
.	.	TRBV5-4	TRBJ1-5	CASSAGPPLNQPQHF	TGTGCCAGCAGCGCGGGCCCTCCATTGAATCAGCCCCAGCATTTT
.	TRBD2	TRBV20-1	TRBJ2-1	CSAERGAGNNEQFF	TGCAGTGCTGAGCGGGGCGCCGGCAACAATGAGCAGTTCTTC
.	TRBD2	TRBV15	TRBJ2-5	CATSRGGLAGGETQYF	TGTGCCACCAGCAGAGGCGGACTAGCGGGGGGGGAGACCCAGTACTTC
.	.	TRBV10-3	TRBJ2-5	CATEAWSGMEETQYF	TGTGCCACTGAAGCCTGGTCGGGGATGGAAGAGACCCAGTACTTC
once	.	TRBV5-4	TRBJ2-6	CARSLSFNRGSGANVLTF	TGTGCCCGCAGCTTGTCGTTTAATCGGGGTTCTGGGGCCAACGTCCTGACTTTC
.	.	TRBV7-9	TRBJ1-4	CASSPPWGGGREKLFF	TGTGCCAGCAGCCCTCCCTGGGGAGGGGGACGTGAAAAACTGTTTTTT
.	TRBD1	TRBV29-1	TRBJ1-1	CSVRQDRVSEAFF	TGCAGCGTTCGTCAGGACAGGGTATCTGAAGCTTTCTTT
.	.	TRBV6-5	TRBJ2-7	CASSYDSDSYNEQYF	TGTGCCAGCAGTTACGACAGTGACTCCTACAATGAGCAGTACTTC
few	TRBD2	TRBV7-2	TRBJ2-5	CASSLGPSGSLETQYF	TGTGCCAGCAGCTTAGGGCCTAGCGGGAGCCTGGAGACCCAGTACTTC
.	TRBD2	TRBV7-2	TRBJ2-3	CASSPPGLAGVDTQYF	TGTGCCAGCAGCCCTCCGGGACTAGCGGGCGTAGATACGCAGTATTTT
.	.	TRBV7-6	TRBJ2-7	CASSLGGASTYEQYF	TGTGCCAGCAGCTTAGGGGGGGCTTCCACCTACGAGCAGTACTTC
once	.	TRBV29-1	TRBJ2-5	CSAEEFYNEQYF	TGCAGCGCAGAGGAATTCTACAATGAGCAGTACTTC
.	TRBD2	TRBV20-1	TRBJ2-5	CSATSGGGSQETQYF	TGCAGTGCTACGTCGGGGGGGGGAAGCCAAGAGACCCAGTACTTC
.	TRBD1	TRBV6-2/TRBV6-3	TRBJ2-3	CASTLYGTATDTQYF	TGTGCCAGCACCCTATACGGGACAGCCACAGATACGCAGTATTTT
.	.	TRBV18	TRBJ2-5	CASSPPALKETQYF	TGTGCCAGCTCACCACCGGCGCTAAAAGAGACCCAGTACTTC
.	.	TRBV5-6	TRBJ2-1	CASSSRDLSSYNEQFF	TGTGCCAGCAGCTCAAGGGACTTGAGCTCCTACAATGAGCAGTTCTTC
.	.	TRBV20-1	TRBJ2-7	CSATPGHDFYEQYF	TGCAGTGCCACACCGGGACACGACTTCTACGAGCAGTACTTC
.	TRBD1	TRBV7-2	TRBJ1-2	CASSHGQGGGYGYTF	TGTGCCAGCAGCCACGGACAGGGGGGAGGTTATGGCTACACCTTC
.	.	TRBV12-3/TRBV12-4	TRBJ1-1	CASRPPGQNTEAFF	TGTGCCAGCAGACCACCGGGACAGAACACTGAAGCTTTCTTT
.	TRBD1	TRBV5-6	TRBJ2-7	CASSSATGYSYEQYF	TGTGCCAGCAGCTCGGCGACAGGGTACTCCTACGAGCAGTACTTC
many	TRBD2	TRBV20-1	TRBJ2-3	CSASGGADTQYF	TGCAGTGCTAGCGGGGGGGCAGATACGCAGTATTTT
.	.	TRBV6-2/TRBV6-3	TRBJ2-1	CASSYETRTYNEQFF	TGTGCCAGCAGTTACGAGACTCGGACCTACAATGAGCAGTTCTTC
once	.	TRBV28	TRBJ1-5	CASSINHQPQHF	TGTGCCAGCAGTATCAATCATCAGCCCCAGCATTTT
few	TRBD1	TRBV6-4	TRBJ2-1	CASSRDRASDEQFF	TGTGCCAGCAGCCGGGACAGGGCCTCCGATGAGCAGTTCTTC
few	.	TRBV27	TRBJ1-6	CASSYAANSPLHF	TGTGCCAGCAGTTATGCAGCCAATTCACCCCTCCACTTT
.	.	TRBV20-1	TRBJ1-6	CSARDGGGTSESPLHF	TGCAGTGCTAGAGATGGGGGGGGCACCAGTGAATCACCCCTCCACTTT
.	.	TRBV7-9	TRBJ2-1	CASSLAGGPDEQFF	TGTGCCAGCAGCTTAGCGGGGGGGCCCGATGAGCAGTTCTTC
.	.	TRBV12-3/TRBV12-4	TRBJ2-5	CASSWGAAETQYF	TGTGCCAGCAGTTGGGGGGCAGCAGAGACCCAGTACTTC
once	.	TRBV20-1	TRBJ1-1	CSANAALPTEAFF	TGCAGTGCTAACGCCGCGCTGCCGACTGAAGCTTTCTTT
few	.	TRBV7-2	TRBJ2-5	CASSLSLLASGQETQYF	TGTGCCAGCAGCTTATCCCTTCTAGCGTCTGGCCAAGAGACCCAGTACTTC